Listed below are T cell receptor beta chains from one sample, sequenced in a study of cytomegalovirus exposure and HLA in healthy donors. Clones were sequenced by immunoSEQ multiplex PCR, and TCRdb holds only the in-frame ones, with some missing. This repertoire shows approximately 81,000 clones, around four fifths found once; its top ten account for 2.5% to 3.5%. Material: PBMCs. These receptors were collected from a man aged 45-60 years in good health and CMV-seropositive. Both conserved end residues are part of each CDR3. A D gene is named only where the DNA matches it firmly. The size of a clone is reported for some rows only, either as once, few or many, or as a class for expanded clones.

V: TRBV5-1
size: NA
J: TRBJ2-1
D: TRBD1
DNA: TGCGCCAGCACCCTATCAGGGGGCTCCTACAATGAGCAGTTCTTC
CDR3: CASTLSGGSYNEQFF

V: TRBV6-5
size: few
J: TRBJ1-2
D: NA
DNA: TGTGCCAGCAGTTACGACAGTCAAACAGTCTATGGCTACACCTTC
CDR3: CASSYDSQTVYGYTF

V: TRBV15
size: NA
J: TRBJ2-1
D: TRBD1
DNA: TGTGCCACCACTTCACGTAGGGGGCGCGGGAATGAGCAGTTCTTC
CDR3: CATTSRRGRGNEQFF

V: TRBV2
size: NA
J: TRBJ2-6
D: NA
DNA: TGTGCCAGCAGTGGCCGTGCTGGGGCCAACGGCCTGACTTTC
CDR3: CASSGRAGANGLTF

V: TRBV4-3
size: once
J: TRBJ2-7
D: NA
DNA: TGCGCCAGCAGCCAAGATGATCGGACAGCCATCTCCTACGAGCAGTACTTC
CDR3: CASSQDDRTAISYEQYF

V: TRBV4-1
size: NA
J: TRBJ1-6
D: NA
DNA: TGCGCCAGCAGCCAAGATTTCCGGTCACCCCTCCACTTT
CDR3: CASSQDFRSPLHF

V: TRBV5-1
size: NA
J: TRBJ2-3
D: TRBD2
DNA: TGCGCCAGCAGATCTAGCGGGACCTACACAGATACGCAGTATTTT
CDR3: CASRSSGTYTDTQYF

V: TRBV27
size: NA
J: TRBJ1-5
D: NA
DNA: TGTGCCAGCAGTATCACGGGAATCTATAGCAATCAGCCCCAGCATTTT
CDR3: CASSITGIYSNQPQHF

V: TRBV12-5
size: NA
J: TRBJ2-3
D: NA
DNA: TGTGCTAGTGGCCCTCCCTCTGATACGCAGTATTTT
CDR3: CASGPPSDTQYF

V: TRBV9
size: NA
J: TRBJ1-2
D: TRBD1
DNA: TGTGCCAGCAGCGTTGGACAGGCCCCTAACTATGGCTACACCTTC
CDR3: CASSVGQAPNYGYTF

V: TRBV5-1
size: NA
J: TRBJ1-2
D: TRBD1
DNA: TGCGCCAGCAGCTTGGTAGTGGGACAGAACTATGGCTACACCTTC
CDR3: CASSLVVGQNYGYTF

V: TRBV13
size: NA
J: TRBJ2-7
D: TRBD1
DNA: TGTGCCAGCAGCTGGGACAGGGGTTTAAGCGAGCAGTACTTC
CDR3: CASSWDRGLSEQYF

V: TRBV6-1
size: NA
J: TRBJ2-7
D: NA
DNA: TGTGCCAGCAGTGAAGCGCTTCGGGGCGAGCAGTACTTC
CDR3: CASSEALRGEQYF

V: TRBV11-2
size: NA
J: TRBJ2-7
D: NA
DNA: TGTGCCAGCAGCTTAGCAGGTACCTACGAGCAGTACTTC
CDR3: CASSLAGTYEQYF

V: TRBV4-1
size: NA
J: TRBJ2-5
D: NA
DNA: TGCGCCAGCAGCCAGGCCCCTCTCCAGCGGATGAAGCAAGAGACCCAGTACTTC
CDR3: CASSQAPLQRMKQETQYF

V: TRBV11-2
size: NA
J: TRBJ2-1
D: NA
DNA: TGTGCCAGCAGCACTCGTGCGGGCCTCTCCTACAATGAGCAGTTCTTC
CDR3: CASSTRAGLSYNEQFF

V: TRBV18
size: NA
J: TRBJ2-7
D: NA
DNA: TGTGCCAGCTCACCAGCCAGGTCCTCCTACGAGCAGTACTTC
CDR3: CASSPARSSYEQYF

V: TRBV4-1
size: NA
J: TRBJ1-2
D: TRBD1
DNA: TGCGCCAGTAAGCCATCGGGACAGCTCTATGGCTACACCTTC
CDR3: CASKPSGQLYGYTF

V: TRBV13
size: NA
J: TRBJ2-4
D: TRBD2
DNA: TGTGCCAGCAGCGCGGAACGACTAGCCAAAAACAGTCAGTACTTC
CDR3: CASSAERLAKNSQYF

V: TRBV28
size: NA
J: TRBJ2-7
D: TRBD2
DNA: TGTGCCAGCAGTTCCTCCGGGACTAGCGTCACCTACGAGCAGTACTTC
CDR3: CASSSSGTSVTYEQYF

V: TRBV7-9
size: NA
J: TRBJ2-7
D: NA
DNA: TGTGCCAGCAGCTCCTGGACAGCCTACGAGCAGTACTTC
CDR3: CASSSWTAYEQYF

V: TRBV18
size: NA
J: TRBJ1-2
D: NA
DNA: TGTGCCAGCTCACCCCCTACTCCTAACGGGGGCTACACCTTC
CDR3: CASSPPTPNGGYTF

V: TRBV7-9
size: NA
J: TRBJ2-1
D: TRBD2
DNA: TGTGCCAGCACCCCGGGACTAGCGGGACCAGCCGGGGGCAATGAGCAGTTCTTC
CDR3: CASTPGLAGPAGGNEQFF

V: TRBV6-5
size: NA
J: TRBJ1-3
D: NA
DNA: TGTGCCAGCAGTGTCGGGTTCCACTCTGGAAACACCATATATTTT
CDR3: CASSVGFHSGNTIYF

V: TRBV7-3
size: NA
J: TRBJ2-5
D: NA
DNA: TGTGCCAGCAGCTCAATAGCCCGGGAGACCCAGTACTTC
CDR3: CASSSIARETQYF

V: TRBV11-3
size: NA
J: TRBJ2-7
D: NA
DNA: TGTGCCAGCAGCTTAGAAGGCGGCCCCTACGAGCAGTACTTC
CDR3: CASSLEGGPYEQYF

V: TRBV27
size: NA
J: TRBJ2-5
D: TRBD2
DNA: TGTGCCAGCAAGCGGGAGGGTGGAGAGACCCAGTACTTC
CDR3: CASKREGGETQYF

V: TRBV30
size: NA
J: TRBJ1-2
D: TRBD1
DNA: TGTGCCTGGAGTGGGGACAGGGACTATGGCTACACCTTC
CDR3: CAWSGDRDYGYTF

V: TRBV5-4
size: NA
J: TRBJ1-1
D: NA
DNA: TGTGCCAGCAGCTTGCTAGCAAGTTCTAACACTGAAGCTTTCTTT
CDR3: CASSLLASSNTEAFF

V: TRBV7-9
size: NA
J: TRBJ2-7
D: NA
DNA: TGTGCCAGCAGCCCTAAATCACCGACTCCCTACGAGCAGTACTTC
CDR3: CASSPKSPTPYEQYF

V: TRBV4-2
size: NA
J: TRBJ1-1
D: NA
DNA: TGTGCCAGCAGCCACACGGCGGGAGGCACTGAAGCTTTCTTT
CDR3: CASSHTAGGTEAFF